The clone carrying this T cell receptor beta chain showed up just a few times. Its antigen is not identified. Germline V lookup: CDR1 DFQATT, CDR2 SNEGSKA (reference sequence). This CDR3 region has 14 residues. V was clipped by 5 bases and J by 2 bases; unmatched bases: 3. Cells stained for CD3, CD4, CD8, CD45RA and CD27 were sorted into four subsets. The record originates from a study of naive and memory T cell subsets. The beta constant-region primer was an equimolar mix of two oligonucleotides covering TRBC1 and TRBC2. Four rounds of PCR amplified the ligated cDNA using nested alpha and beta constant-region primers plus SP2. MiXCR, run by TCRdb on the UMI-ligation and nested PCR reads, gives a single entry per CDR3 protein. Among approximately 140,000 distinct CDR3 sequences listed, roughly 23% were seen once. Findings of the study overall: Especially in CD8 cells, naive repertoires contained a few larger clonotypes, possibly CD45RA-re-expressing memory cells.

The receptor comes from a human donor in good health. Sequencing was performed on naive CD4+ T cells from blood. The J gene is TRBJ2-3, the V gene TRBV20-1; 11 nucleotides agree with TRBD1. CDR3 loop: CSARDRGVTDTQYF. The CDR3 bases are TGCAGTGCTCGGGACAGGGGGGTCACAGATACGCAGTATTTT.